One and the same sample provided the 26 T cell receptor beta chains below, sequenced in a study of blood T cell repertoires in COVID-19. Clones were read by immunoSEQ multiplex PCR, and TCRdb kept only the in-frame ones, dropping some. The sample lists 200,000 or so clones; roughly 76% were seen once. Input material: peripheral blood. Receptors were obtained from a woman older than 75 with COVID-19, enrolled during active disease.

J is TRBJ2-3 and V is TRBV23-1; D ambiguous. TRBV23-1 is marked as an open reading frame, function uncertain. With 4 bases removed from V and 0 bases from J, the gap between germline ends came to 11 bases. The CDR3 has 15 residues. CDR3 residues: CASSRVEASTDTQYF. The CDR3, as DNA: TGCGCCAGCAGTCGGGTCGAGGCTAGCACAGATACGCAGTATTTT.

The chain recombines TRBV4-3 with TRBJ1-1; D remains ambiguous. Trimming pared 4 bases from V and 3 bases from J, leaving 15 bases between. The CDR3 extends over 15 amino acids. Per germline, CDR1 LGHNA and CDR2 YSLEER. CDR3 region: CASSPDGQFYTEAFF. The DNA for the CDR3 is TGCGCCAGCAGCCCCGATGGTCAGTTCTACACTGAAGCTTTCTTT.

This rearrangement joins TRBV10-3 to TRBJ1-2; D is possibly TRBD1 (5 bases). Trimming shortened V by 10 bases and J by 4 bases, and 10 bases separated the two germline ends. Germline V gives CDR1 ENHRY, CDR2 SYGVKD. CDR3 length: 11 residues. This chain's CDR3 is CATDSVYGYTF. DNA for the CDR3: TGTGCCACTGACAGTGTCTATGGCTACACCTTC.

For the CDR3, the DNA is TGTGCCAGCAGCCGCACGCAGGGGGCTAATGAAAAACTGTTTTTT. Protein: CASSRTQGANEKLFF. The J gene is TRBJ1-4, the V gene TRBV11-3, with 7 bases fitting TRBD1. Germline-derived CDR1 and CDR2 are SGHNT and YENEEA. V lost 5 bases and J lost 3; bases outside the gene matches: 6. CDR3 length: 15 amino acids.

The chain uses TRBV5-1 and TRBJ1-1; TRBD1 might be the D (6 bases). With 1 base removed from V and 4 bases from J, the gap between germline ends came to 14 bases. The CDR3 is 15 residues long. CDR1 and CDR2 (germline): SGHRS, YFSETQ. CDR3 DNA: TGCGCCAGCAGCTTGTCACAGGGACAAGGCACTGAAGCTTTCTTT. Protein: CASSLSQGQGTEAFF.

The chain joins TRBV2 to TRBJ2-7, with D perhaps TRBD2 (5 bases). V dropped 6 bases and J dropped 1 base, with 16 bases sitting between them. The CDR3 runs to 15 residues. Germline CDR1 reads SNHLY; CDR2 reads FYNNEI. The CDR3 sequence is CASRSESGESYEQYF. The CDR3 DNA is TGTGCCAGCAGGAGCGAGAGCGGTGAATCCTACGAGCAGTACTTC.

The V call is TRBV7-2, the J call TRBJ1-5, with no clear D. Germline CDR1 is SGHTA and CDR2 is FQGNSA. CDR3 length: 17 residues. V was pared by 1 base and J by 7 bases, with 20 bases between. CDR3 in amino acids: CASSLVWGGPGEQPQHF. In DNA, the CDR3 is TGTGCCAGCAGCTTAGTATGGGGAGGCCCCGGAGAACAGCCCCAGCATTTT.

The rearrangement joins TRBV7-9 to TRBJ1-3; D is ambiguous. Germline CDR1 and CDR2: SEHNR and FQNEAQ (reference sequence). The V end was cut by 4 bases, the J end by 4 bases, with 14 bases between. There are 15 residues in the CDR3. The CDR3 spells CASSSRTRAGNTIYF. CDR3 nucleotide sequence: TGTGCCAGCAGCTCCAGGACGAGGGCCGGAAACACCATATATTTT.

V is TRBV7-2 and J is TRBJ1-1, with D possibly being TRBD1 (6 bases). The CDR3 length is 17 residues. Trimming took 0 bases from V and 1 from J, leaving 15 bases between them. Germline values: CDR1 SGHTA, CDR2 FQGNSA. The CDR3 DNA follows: TGTGCCAGCAGCTTAGCGGGGGCAGGGAGGGGGAACACTGAAGCTTTCTTT. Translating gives CASSLAGAGRGNTEAFF.

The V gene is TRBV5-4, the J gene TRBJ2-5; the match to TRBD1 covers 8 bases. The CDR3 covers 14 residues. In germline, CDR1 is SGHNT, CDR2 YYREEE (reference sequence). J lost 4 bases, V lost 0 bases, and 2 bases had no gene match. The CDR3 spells CASSLEQGGETQYF. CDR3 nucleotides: TGTGCCAGCAGCTTGGAACAGGGGGGAGAGACCCAGTACTTC.

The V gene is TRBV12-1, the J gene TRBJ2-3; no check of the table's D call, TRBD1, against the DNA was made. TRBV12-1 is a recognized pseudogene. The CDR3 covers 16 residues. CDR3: CASSSRQGACTDTQYF. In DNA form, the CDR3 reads TGTGCCAGCAGCTCCCGACAGGGGGCTTGCACAGATACGCAGTATTTT.

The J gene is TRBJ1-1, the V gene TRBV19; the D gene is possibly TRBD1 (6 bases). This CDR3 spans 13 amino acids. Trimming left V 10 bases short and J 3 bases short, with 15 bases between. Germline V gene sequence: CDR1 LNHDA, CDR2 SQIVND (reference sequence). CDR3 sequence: CATRNRVYTEAFF. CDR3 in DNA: TGTGCCACACGAAACAGGGTTTACACTGAAGCTTTCTTT.

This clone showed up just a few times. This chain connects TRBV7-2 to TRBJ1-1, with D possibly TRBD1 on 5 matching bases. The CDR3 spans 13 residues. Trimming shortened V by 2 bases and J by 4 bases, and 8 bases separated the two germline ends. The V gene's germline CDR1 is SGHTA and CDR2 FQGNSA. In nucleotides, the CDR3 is TGTGCCAGCAGCTTAATCGGGGGCACTGAAGCTTTCTTT. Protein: CASSLIGGTEAFF.

In DNA, the CDR3 is TGCGCCAGCAGCGTTACAGGGACGGATGGGCAGCCCCAGCATTTT. This sequence encodes CASSVTGTDGQPQHF. The rearrangement joins TRBV5-1 to TRBJ1-5, with a possible D match to TRBD1 (6 bases). In germline, CDR1 is SGHRS, CDR2 YFSETQ. V lost 4 bases, J lost 7 bases, and 18 bases lay in between. This CDR3 is built from 15 residues.

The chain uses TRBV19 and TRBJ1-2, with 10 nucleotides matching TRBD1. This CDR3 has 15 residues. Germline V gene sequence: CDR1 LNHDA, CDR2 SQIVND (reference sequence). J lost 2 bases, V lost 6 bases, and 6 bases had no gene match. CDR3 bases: TGTGCCAGTAGAACCGGGACAGGGGTAAACTATGGCTACACCTTC. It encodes CASRTGTGVNYGYTF.

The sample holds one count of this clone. The CDR3 here is CASSPARGGIAYEQYF. The DNA for the CDR3 is TGTGCCAGTAGCCCGGCCCGGGGGGGGATTGCGTACGAGCAGTACTTC. V and J are TRBV19 and TRBJ2-7; TRBD2 agrees at 8 bases. This CDR3 has 16 amino acids. J lost 4 bases, V lost 6 bases, and 14 bases had no gene match. The germline gives CDR1 LNHDA, CDR2 SQIVND (reference sequence).

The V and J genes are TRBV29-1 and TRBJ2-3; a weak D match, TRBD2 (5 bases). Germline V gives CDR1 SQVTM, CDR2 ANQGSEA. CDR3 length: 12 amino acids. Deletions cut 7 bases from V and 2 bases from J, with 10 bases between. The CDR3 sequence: CSGSVHTDTQYF. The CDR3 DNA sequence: TGCAGCGGTAGCGTACACACAGATACGCAGTATTTT.

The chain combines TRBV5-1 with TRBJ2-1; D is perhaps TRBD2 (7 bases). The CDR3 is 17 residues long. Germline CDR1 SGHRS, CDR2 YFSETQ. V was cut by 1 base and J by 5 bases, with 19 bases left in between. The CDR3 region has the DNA TGCGCCAGCAGCTTGCGGGTGGGTCGGGGGGCCGACAATGAGCAGTTCTTC. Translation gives CASSLRVGRGADNEQFF.

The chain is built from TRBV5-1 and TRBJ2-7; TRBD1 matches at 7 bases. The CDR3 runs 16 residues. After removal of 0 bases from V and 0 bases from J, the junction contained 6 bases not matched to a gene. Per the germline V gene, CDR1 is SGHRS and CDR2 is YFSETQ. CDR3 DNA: TGCGCCAGCAGCTTGGATCCGACAGGGAGCTCCTACGAGCAGTACTTC. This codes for CASSLDPTGSSYEQYF.

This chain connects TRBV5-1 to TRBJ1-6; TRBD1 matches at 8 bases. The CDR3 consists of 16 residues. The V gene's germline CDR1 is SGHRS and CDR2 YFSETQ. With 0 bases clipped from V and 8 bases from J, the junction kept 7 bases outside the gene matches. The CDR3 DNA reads TGCGCCAGCAGCTTGGCCGGGGACAGGAACTATTCACCCCTCCACTTT. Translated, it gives CASSLAGDRNYSPLHF.

The CDR3: CASSPTGKTEAFF. DNA of the CDR3: TGTGCCAGCAGCCCCACAGGGAAAACTGAAGCTTTCTTT. V is TRBV9 and J is TRBJ1-1; D might be TRBD1 (6 bases). V lost 4 bases and J lost 5, with 12 bases in between. The CDR3 runs 13 residues. The germline gives CDR1 SGDLS, CDR2 YYNGEE. Looking up the rest from reference TRBV9 and TRBJ1-1 gives the full variable domain: DSGVTQTPKHLITATGQRVTLRCSPRSGDLSVYWYQQSLDQGLQFLIQYYNGEERAKGNILERFSAQQFPDLHSELNLSSLELGDSALYFCASSPTGKTEAFFGQGTRLTVV.

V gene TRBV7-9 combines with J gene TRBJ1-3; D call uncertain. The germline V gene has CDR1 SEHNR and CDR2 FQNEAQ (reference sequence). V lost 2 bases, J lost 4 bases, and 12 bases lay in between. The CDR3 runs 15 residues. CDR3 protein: CASSLPSSGGNTIYF. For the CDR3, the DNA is TGTGCCAGCAGCTTACCCAGCTCCGGGGGAAACACCATATATTTT.

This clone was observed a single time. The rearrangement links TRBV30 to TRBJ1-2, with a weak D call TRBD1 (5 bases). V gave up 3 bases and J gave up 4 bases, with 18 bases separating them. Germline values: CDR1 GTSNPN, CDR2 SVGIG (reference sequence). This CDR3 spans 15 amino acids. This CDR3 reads CAWRKYQGKAYGYTF. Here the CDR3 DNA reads TGTGCCTGGAGGAAGTACCAGGGTAAAGCCTATGGCTACACCTTC.

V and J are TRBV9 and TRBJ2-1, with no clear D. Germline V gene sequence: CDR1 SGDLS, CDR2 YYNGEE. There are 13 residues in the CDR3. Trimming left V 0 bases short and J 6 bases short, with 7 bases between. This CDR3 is CASSVGHGNEQFF. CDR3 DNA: TGTGCCAGCAGCGTAGGACATGGCAATGAGCAGTTCTTC. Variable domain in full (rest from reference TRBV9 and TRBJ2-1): DSGVTQTPKHLITATGQRVTLRCSPRSGDLSVYWYQQSLDQGLQFLIQYYNGEERAKGNILERFSAQQFPDLHSELNLSSLELGDSALYFCASSVGHGNEQFFGPGTRLTVL.

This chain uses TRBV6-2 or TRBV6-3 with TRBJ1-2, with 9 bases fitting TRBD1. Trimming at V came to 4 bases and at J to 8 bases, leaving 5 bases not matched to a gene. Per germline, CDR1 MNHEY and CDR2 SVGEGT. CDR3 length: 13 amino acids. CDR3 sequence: CASSWGQGKGYTF. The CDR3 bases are TGTGCCAGCAGTTGGGGACAGGGAAAAGGCTACACCTTC.

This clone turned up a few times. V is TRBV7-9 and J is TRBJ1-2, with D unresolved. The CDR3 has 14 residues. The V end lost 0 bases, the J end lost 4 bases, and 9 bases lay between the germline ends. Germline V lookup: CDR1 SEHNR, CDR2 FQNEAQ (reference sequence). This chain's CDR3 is CASSLASFFYGYTF. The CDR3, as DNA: TGTGCCAGCAGCTTAGCGAGTTTCTTCTATGGCTACACCTTC.